The text below deals with one T cell receptor (beta chain). The sample belongs to a study of blood T cell repertoires in COVID-19. For the study at large: The study drew acute and convalescent COVID-19 samples from the United States, Italy and Spain. Sample material is recorded as cDNA or gDNA derived from T cells, B-cell-depleted T cells, or PBMCs.

Original processing methods: Amplification of reference gene primers provided the estimated nucleated cell counts. Measured with immunoSEQ multiplex PCR; TCRdb has only the in-frame clones, and not every one. V, J and clone size derive from that table, while D and trimming were established from the DNA sequence. This sample has 100,000 to 150,000 clones, with 70% to 85% found just once. From germline, CDR1 is KGHDR and CDR2 SFDVKD. Trimming stripped 4 bases from V and 6 bases from J, with 16 bases between. The CDR3 sequence is 15 residues long. The receptor was derived from a woman in her forties or fifties with acute or convalescent COVID-19. The chain is built from TRBV24-1 and TRBJ2-3, with D maybe TRBD1 (6 bases). Specimen: peripheral blood. This CDR3 is CATSDLGGDMDTQYF. CDR3 in DNA: TGTGCCACCAGTGACCTAGGGGGAGATATGGATACGCAGTATTTT.